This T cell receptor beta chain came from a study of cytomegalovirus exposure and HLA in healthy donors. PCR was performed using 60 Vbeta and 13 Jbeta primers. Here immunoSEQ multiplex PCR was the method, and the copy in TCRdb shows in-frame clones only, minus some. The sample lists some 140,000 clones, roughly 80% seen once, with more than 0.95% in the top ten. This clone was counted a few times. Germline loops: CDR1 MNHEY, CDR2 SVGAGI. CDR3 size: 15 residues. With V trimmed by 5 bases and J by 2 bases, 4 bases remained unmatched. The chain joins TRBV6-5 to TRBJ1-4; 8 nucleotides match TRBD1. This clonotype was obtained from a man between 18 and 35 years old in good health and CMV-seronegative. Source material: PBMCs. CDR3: CASSTRDRTNEKLFF. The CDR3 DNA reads TGTGCCAGCAGTACTCGGGACAGGACTAATGAAAAACTGTTTTTT.